The 11 T cell receptor beta chains given below trace back to one sample, sequenced in a study of vaccination effects on CD4 cells after COVID-19. Antigen-specific CD4+ T cell clonotypes were called by their expansion after viral peptide-pool culture in ViraFEST. Isolation of CD4+ T cells took place after about nine days of culture. This table comes from immunoSEQ multiplex PCR, and its TCRdb copy is limited to in-frame clones, with some not included. The repertoire holds about 20,000 clones, with around three quarters as singletons. Their antigen targets remain unknown. Sequenced here: CD4+ T cells from PBMCs cultured with HCoV-229E spike peptides, sampled before COVID-19 vaccination. These receptors were obtained from a human donor who received a COVID-19 vaccine.

This clone has more than one count but fewer than ten. This chain connects TRBV7-9 to TRBJ2-7; TRBD1 aligns across 8 bases. Trimming at V came to 6 bases and at J to 1 base, leaving 5 bases not matched to a gene. Germline CDR1 reads SEHNR; CDR2 reads FQNEAQ (reference sequence). CDR3 length: 14 residues. In DNA, the CDR3 is TGTGCCAGCAGAACAGGGGGACCATCCTACGAGCAGTACTTC. This encodes CASRTGGPSYEQYF.

The chain carries TRBV11-2 and TRBJ2-1; 9 nucleotides align to TRBD2. Per germline, CDR1 SGHAT and CDR2 FQNNGV. This CDR3 region has 16 residues. J lost 6 bases, V lost 3 bases, and 9 bases had no gene match. The CDR3 reads CASSFHQIAGANEQFF. CDR3 DNA sequence: TGTGCCAGCAGCTTCCACCAAATAGCGGGAGCCAATGAGCAGTTCTTC.

In DNA, the CDR3 is TGTGCCAGCAGCCAAGATGCGGGACTAGCGGGGAGTCCGTACTTC. Protein product: CASSQDAGLAGSPYF. This chain joins TRBV3-1 (or the pseudogene TRBV3-2) and TRBJ2-4; 13 nucleotides match TRBD2. The CDR3 has 15 amino acids. V shed 0 bases, J shed 15 bases, and the junction held 8 bases outside the gene matches. The germline V gene encodes CDR1 LGHDT and CDR2 YNNKEL (reference sequence).

V gene TRBV7-2 combines with J gene TRBJ1-5; D is unclear. V dropped 0 bases and J dropped 9 bases, with 12 bases sitting between them. From germline, CDR1 is SGHTA and CDR2 FQGNSA. CDR3 size: 14 residues. CDR3 sequence reads: CASSLAEGTRPQHF. In nucleotides, the CDR3 is TGTGCCAGCAGCTTAGCGGAGGGTACGAGGCCCCAGCATTTT.

This rearrangement joins TRBV24-1 to TRBJ1-2, with D uncertain. The germline V and J ends were trimmed by 1 base and 8 bases, with 10 bases remaining between them. This CDR3 region has 13 residues. Germline V gives CDR1 KGHDR, CDR2 SFDVKD. Written as DNA, the CDR3 is TGTGCCACCAGTGATTTATTAGGGAAGGGCTACACCTTC. Translation gives CATSDLLGKGYTF.

The rearrangement uses TRBV3-1 (or the pseudogene TRBV3-2) and TRBJ2-7, with TRBD1 matching 10 bases. CDR1 is LGHDT, CDR2 YNNKEL, per germline (reference sequence). V was clipped by 3 bases and J by 1 base; unmatched bases: 6. The CDR3 extends over 16 amino acids. This CDR3 reads CASSHRTGGFSYEQYF. The CDR3 DNA follows: TGTGCCAGCAGCCATCGGACAGGGGGATTTTCCTACGAGCAGTACTTC.

The CDR3 DNA sequence: TGTGCCAGCAGCTTAGGGACAGGGAAGACCCAGTACTTC. It codes for CASSLGTGKTQYF. The chain combines TRBV5-8 with TRBJ2-5, with 9 bases identical to TRBD1. With 2 bases clipped from V and 6 bases from J, the junction kept 2 bases outside the gene matches. This CDR3 contains 13 residues. Germline V gene lookup returns CDR1 SGHTS and CDR2 YDEGEE.

Here the CDR3 DNA reads TGTGCCACCGAGGGACAGGGCACAGATACGCAGTATTTT. Amino acids: CATEGQGTDTQYF. The chain is built from TRBV24-1 and TRBJ2-3, with 8 bases matching TRBD1. There are 13 residues in the CDR3. Germline V CDR1 and CDR2: KGHDR, SFDVKD. V was pared by 9 bases and J by 1 base, with 2 bases of the junction left unmatched.

This clone has only one observation. This sequence joins TRBV18 and TRBJ1-4; a weak D match, TRBD1 (6 bases). From germline, CDR1 is KGHSH and CDR2 LQKENI. V was shortened by 2 bases and J by 3 bases, with 10 bases between the two germline ends. This CDR3 comprises 15 residues. CDR3 sequence (DNA): TGTGCCAGCTCACCAATAGGACAGCCTAATGAAAAACTGTTTTTT. It codes for CASSPIGQPNEKLFF.

The V gene is TRBV19, the J gene TRBJ1-5, with D perhaps matching TRBD1 (6 bases). This CDR3 region has 17 residues. CDR1 is LNHDA, CDR2 SQIVND, per germline (reference sequence). V was trimmed by 6 bases and J by 9 bases, leaving 27 bases between them. The CDR3 coding sequence is TGTGCCAGTAGCTACCAGGACAGACCAGGTGAAGGTTGGCCCCAGCATTTT. This translates into CASSYQDRPGEGWPQHF.

V gene TRBV5-1 combines with J gene TRBJ2-2; 9 bases are shared with TRBD1. This CDR3 is 14 amino acids long. V gave up 4 bases and J gave up 3 bases; unmatched junction bases: 1. CDR1 is SGHRS, CDR2 YFSETQ, per germline. CDR3 sequence reads: CASSRTGDTGELFF. The CDR3 coding sequence is TGCGCCAGCAGCCGGACAGGGGACACCGGGGAGCTGTTTTTT.